This TCR beta chain comes out of a study of blood T cells in healthy people across ages. The CDR3 is 14 amino acids. V was clipped by 3 bases and J by 5 bases; unmatched bases: 4. Germline V gives CDR1 SQVTM, CDR2 ANQGSEA. A J-beta primer mix and a sample-barcoded 5' primer were used in a second PCR of about 7 to 12 cycles. TCRdb re-derived calls from the 5' RACE reads in MiXCR, one entry per CDR3 protein. The data contain about 1 million distinct CDR3 sequences, around 43% of them singletons. In the case of this clonotype: Its antigen is currently unknown.

Study-level findings and limits: The long-lived group displayed more naive CD4+ cells, plus higher diversity, than the aged donors did.

The sample was blood. This chain connects TRBV29-1 to TRBJ2-5; 12 positions agree with TRBD1. The sequence was obtained from an older woman in good health. CDR3 nucleotides: TGCAGCGTTGATCGGGACAGGGGGCTTGAGACCCAGTACTTC. Translating gives CSVDRDRGLETQYF.